This is a list of T cell receptor beta chains from one sample in a study of CD8+CD57+ T cells in acquired aplastic anemia. TCRdb called the reads again in MiXCR, with one record for every CDR3 protein. The repertoire holds 160,000 or so distinct CDR3 sequences, with 71% as singletons. The sample was sorted CD4+, CD8+, or CD8+CD57+ T cells (not recorded which) from PBMCs. These receptors originate from a human donor with aplastic anemia. Both conserved end residues are part of each CDR3.

V gene: TRBV19; J gene: TRBJ1-6; CDR3 protein: CATSYRTGAALHF
V gene: TRBV13; J gene: TRBJ1-6; CDR3 protein: CASSLARSVALHF
V gene: TRBV7-9; J gene: TRBJ2-7; CDR3 protein: CASSLARRGGYEQYF
V gene: TRBV7-9; J gene: TRBJ1-1; CDR3 protein: CASSFSGNMNTEAFF
V gene: TRBV4-3; J gene: TRBJ2-7; CDR3 protein: CASSQGAGGDEQYF
V gene: TRBV6-6; J gene: TRBJ1-2; CDR3 protein: CASSPREGYGYTF
V gene: TRBV5-1; J gene: TRBJ2-5; CDR3 protein: CASSLAARQETQYF
V gene: TRBV15; J gene: TRBJ2-7; CDR3 protein: CATSRDAADTYEQYF
V gene: TRBV12-3/TRBV12-4; J gene: TRBJ1-6; CDR3 protein: CASSSVSRSPLHF
V gene: TRBV2; J gene: TRBJ2-7; CDR3 protein: CASSVGEQYF
V gene: TRBV5-6; J gene: TRBJ1-6; CDR3 protein: CASSLTLYNSPLHF
V gene: TRBV10-3; J gene: TRBJ2-7; CDR3 protein: CAIRSGQAYEQYF
V gene: TRBV20-1; J gene: TRBJ2-6; CDR3 protein: CSASLEGTGANVLTF
V gene: TRBV10-3; J gene: TRBJ1-1; CDR3 protein: CAISGREPNTEAFF
V gene: TRBV14; J gene: TRBJ1-2; CDR3 protein: CASSQDGRNYGYTF
V gene: TRBV7-3; J gene: TRBJ2-7; CDR3 protein: CASSLSGPLYEQYF
V gene: TRBV5-6; J gene: TRBJ2-6; CDR3 protein: CASSLFQGNGANVLTF
V gene: TRBV20-1; J gene: TRBJ1-6; CDR3 protein: CSASRGLSKDSPLHF
V gene: TRBV6-5; J gene: TRBJ1-6; CDR3 protein: CASSYSGAPKGNSPLHF
V gene: TRBV20-1; J gene: TRBJ2-1; CDR3 protein: CSAQIGTSGRNEQFF
V gene: TRBV5-1; J gene: TRBJ1-6; CDR3 protein: CASGRTGDSPLHF
V gene: TRBV16; J gene: TRBJ1-1; CDR3 protein: CASSNQQNTEAFF
V gene: TRBV7-2; J gene: TRBJ2-7; CDR3 protein: CASSPGWVNEQYF
V gene: TRBV20-1; J gene: TRBJ1-3; CDR3 protein: CSARNLGTTSFSGNTIYF
V gene: TRBV4-1; J gene: TRBJ1-1; CDR3 protein: CASSGNGLGHLNTEAFF
V gene: TRBV19; J gene: TRBJ1-3; CDR3 protein: CASSTIRILSGNTIYF
V gene: TRBV20-1; J gene: TRBJ2-7; CDR3 protein: CSAAGQSYEQYF
V gene: TRBV20-1; J gene: TRBJ1-5; CDR3 protein: CSAREGGQPQHF
V gene: TRBV25-1; J gene: TRBJ2-3; CDR3 protein: CASSGSTDTQYF
V gene: TRBV7-8; J gene: TRBJ2-7; CDR3 protein: CGSRDSNF
V gene: TRBV2; J gene: TRBJ1-2; CDR3 protein: CASSEQAYGYTF
V gene: TRBV2; J gene: TRBJ2-7; CDR3 protein: CASTRNAGQNLEEQYF
V gene: TRBV7-9; J gene: TRBJ1-1; CDR3 protein: CASTLEVLGTEAFF
V gene: TRBV7-3; J gene: TRBJ1-6; CDR3 protein: CASSLGLNGSPLHF
V gene: TRBV19; J gene: TRBJ2-7; CDR3 protein: CASSFRDRGPEQYF
V gene: TRBV6-5; J gene: TRBJ2-7; CDR3 protein: CASSFNGGLYEQYF
V gene: TRBV9; J gene: TRBJ2-7; CDR3 protein: CASRVGGGLHEQYF
V gene: TRBV2; J gene: TRBJ2-1; CDR3 protein: CASGLGVHIYNEQFF
V gene: TRBV9; J gene: TRBJ2-5; CDR3 protein: CASSVVERGGSETQYF
V gene: TRBV6-5; J gene: TRBJ2-3; CDR3 protein: CASSYEGDTQYF
V gene: TRBV7-9; J gene: TRBJ2-3; CDR3 protein: CASSARLSDTQYF
V gene: TRBV24-1; J gene: TRBJ2-7; CDR3 protein: CATSEGRYEQYF
V gene: TRBV15; J gene: TRBJ1-6; CDR3 protein: CATSSRQGARSPLHF
V gene: TRBV2; J gene: TRBJ2-2; CDR3 protein: CASSVAGGSTGELFF
V gene: TRBV29-1; J gene: TRBJ2-7; CDR3 protein: CSVARTYEQYF
V gene: TRBV24-1; J gene: TRBJ1-3; CDR3 protein: CATMRGAGSLYF
V gene: TRBV6-4; J gene: TRBJ2-5; CDR3 protein: CASSDGTGPNQEAQYF
V gene: TRBV4-2; J gene: TRBJ2-5; CDR3 protein: CASSQDNGGGETQYF